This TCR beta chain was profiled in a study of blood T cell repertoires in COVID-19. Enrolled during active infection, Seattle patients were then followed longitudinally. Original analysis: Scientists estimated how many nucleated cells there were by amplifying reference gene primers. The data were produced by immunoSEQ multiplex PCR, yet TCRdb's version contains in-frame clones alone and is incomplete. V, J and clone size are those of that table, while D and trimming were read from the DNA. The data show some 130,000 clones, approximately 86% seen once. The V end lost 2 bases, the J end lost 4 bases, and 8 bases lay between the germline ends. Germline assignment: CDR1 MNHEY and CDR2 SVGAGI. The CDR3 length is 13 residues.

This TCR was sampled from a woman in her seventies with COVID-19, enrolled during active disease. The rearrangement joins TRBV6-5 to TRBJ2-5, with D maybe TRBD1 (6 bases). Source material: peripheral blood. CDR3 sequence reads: CASSYGTRETQYF. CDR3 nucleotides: TGTGCCAGCAGTTACGGGACAAGAGAGACCCAGTACTTC.